These 22 T cell receptor beta chains came from one sample sequenced in a study of neoadjuvant anti-PD-1 for oral cavity cancer. This table comes from immunoSEQ multiplex PCR, and its TCRdb copy is limited to in-frame clones, with some not included. The repertoire holds 75,000 to 100,000 clones, with around 80% as singletons. The specimen was PBMCs, collected before nivolumab (anti-PD-1) treatment. The receptors come from a person aged 35-79 years with oral cavity squamous cell carcinoma.

The genes are TRBV20-1 and TRBJ2-1; D is uncertain. V was trimmed by 2 bases and J by 9 bases, leaving 5 bases between them. The CDR3 is made up of 10 amino acids. Germline V gene sequence: CDR1 DFQATT, CDR2 SNEGSKA (reference sequence). CDR3 sequence reads: CSARLTEQFF. CDR3 nucleotides: TGCAGTGCTAGACTAACTGAGCAGTTCTTC.

This sequence joins TRBV25-1 and TRBJ2-1; 13 nucleotides line up with TRBD2. The CDR3 contains 16 residues. The V gene end was trimmed by 3 bases and the J gene end by 7 bases; junction bases not matched to a gene: 6. Germline CDR1 reads MGHDK; CDR2 reads SYGVNS. The DNA of the CDR3 is TGTGCCAGCAGTGACAAACTAGCGGGAGGGAGGAATGAGCAGTTCTTC. Its translation is CASSDKLAGGRNEQFF.

V usage is TRBV11-3 and J usage is TRBJ2-5, with 7 nucleotides matching TRBD2. In germline, CDR1 is SGHNT, CDR2 YENEEA. The CDR3 contains 15 residues. The V gene end was trimmed by 1 base and the J gene end by 5 bases; junction bases not matched to a gene: 7. CDR3 DNA sequence: TGTGCCAGCAGCTTAGGAGCGGGAAGAGAGGAGACCCAGTACTTC. This translates into CASSLGAGREETQYF.

This rearrangement joins TRBV30 to TRBJ2-7; the D is unclear. Germline V gives CDR1 GTSNPN, CDR2 SVGIG (reference sequence). The CDR3 is 13 residues long. V lost 0 bases and J lost 2, with 8 bases in between. CDR3 bases: TGTGCCTGGAGTGTGGACCAGACCTACGAGCAGTACTTC. Its protein product is CAWSVDQTYEQYF.

The chain recombines TRBV2 with TRBJ2-3; D ambiguous. Germline-derived CDR1 and CDR2 are SNHLY and FYNNEI. Trimming stripped 2 bases from V and 6 bases from J, with 6 bases between. The CDR3 covers 12 residues. For the CDR3, the DNA is TGTGCCAGCAGTGAATTCGTGGATACGCAGTATTTT. Amino acids: CASSEFVDTQYF.

V and J are TRBV6-5 and TRBJ2-3; D is ambiguous. With 6 bases removed from V and 3 bases from J, the gap between germline ends came to 10 bases. CDR1 and CDR2 (germline): MNHEY, SVGAGI. The length of the CDR3 is 13 residues. The CDR3: CASRSLGTDTQYF. CDR3 coding DNA: TGTGCCAGCAGATCCCTAGGTACAGATACGCAGTATTTT.

V is TRBV20-1 and J is TRBJ1-2, with D perhaps TRBD1 (6 bases). Germline V gene sequence: CDR1 DFQATT, CDR2 SNEGSKA (reference sequence). Trimming pared 8 bases from V and 4 bases from J, leaving 11 bases between. The CDR3 is made up of 11 amino acids. The CDR3 DNA is TGCAGTCGCGGGACACCCTATGGCTACACCTTC. Its translation is CSRGTPYGYTF.

This chain uses TRBV2 with TRBJ2-2; D is tentatively TRBD1 or TRBD2 (5 bases each). V lost 2 bases to trimming and J lost 2 bases, with 15 bases between them. This CDR3 region has 17 residues. CDR1 is SNHLY and CDR2 is FYNNEI in the germline V gene. The CDR3 region is CASSEYTVRGNTGELFF. The CDR3 DNA reads TGTGCCAGCAGTGAATACACAGTGAGGGGAAACACCGGGGAGCTGTTTTTT.

This sequence joins TRBV29-1 and TRBJ2-5; TRBD2 agrees at 10 bases. This CDR3 region has 14 residues. Germline CDR1 is SQVTM and CDR2 is ANQGSEA. V trimming: 3 bases; J trimming: 5 bases; junction bases outside the gene matches: 6. CDR3 nucleotide sequence: TGCAGCGTTGAGCCTAGCGGGAGCGGGGAGACCCAGTACTTC. Translating it yields CSVEPSGSGETQYF.

CDR3 region: CASSIEGPGYGGSNQPQHF. The CDR3 DNA reads as TGTGCCAGTAGTATCGAAGGACCAGGATACGGAGGTAGCAATCAGCCCCAGCATTTT. The chain joins TRBV19 to TRBJ1-5, with unresolved D. The germline CDR1 and CDR2 sequences are LNHDA and SQIVND (reference sequence). The CDR3 loop spans 19 amino acids. V dropped 3 bases and J dropped 0 bases, with 21 bases sitting between them.

This rearrangement joins TRBV15 to TRBJ2-1, with TRBD1 identical over 8 bases. The CDR3 is made up of 15 amino acids. Losses at the gene ends were 5 bases for V and 8 bases for J; bases not matched to a gene: 11. Germline CDR1 is LNHNV and CDR2 is YYDKDF (reference sequence). This CDR3 reads CATSLDRAVGHEQFF. In DNA, the CDR3 is TGTGCCACCAGCCTGGACAGGGCGGTTGGCCATGAGCAGTTCTTC.

This chain joins TRBV5-5 and TRBJ2-2; 9 nucleotides agree with TRBD1. CDR1 and CDR2 (germline): SGHKS, YYEKEE (reference sequence). The CDR3 contains 18 residues. Trimming cost V 3 bases and J 0 bases; bases outside gene matches: 9. CDR3 nucleotides: TGTGCCAGCAGCTCGGACAGGGGCCTTTTCTCGAACACCGGGGAGCTGTTTTTT. It codes for CASSSDRGLFSNTGELFF.

This rearrangement joins TRBV19 to TRBJ2-5, with 9 bases matching TRBD2. This CDR3 is built from 16 residues. J was trimmed by 2 bases and V by 3 bases; bases with no gene match: 7. In germline, CDR1 is LNHDA, CDR2 SQIVND (reference sequence). CDR3 sequence (DNA): TGTGCCAGTAGTATCTCCCAGACTAGCGGACAAGAGACCCAGTACTTC. Its protein is CASSISQTSGQETQYF.

The rearrangement joins TRBV5-8 to TRBJ1-4; perhaps TRBD1 as D (6 bases). This CDR3 region has 16 residues. V was cut by 2 bases and J by 5 bases, with 16 bases left in between. Germline V gene lookup returns CDR1 SGHTS and CDR2 YDEGEE. CDR3 in amino acids: CASSFIAAGENEKLFF. In DNA form, the CDR3 reads TGTGCCAGCAGCTTTATTGCGGCAGGGGAAAATGAAAAACTGTTTTTT.

The chain employs TRBV30 and TRBJ1-2; 9 positions match TRBD1. Per germline, CDR1 GTSNPN and CDR2 SVGIG (reference sequence). V shed 2 bases, J shed 4 bases, and the junction held 8 bases outside the gene matches. CDR3 size: 15 residues. This CDR3 is CAWSTQGAGGYGYTF. CDR3 DNA: TGTGCCTGGAGTACACAGGGGGCGGGTGGCTATGGCTACACCTTC.

This sequence joins TRBV2 and TRBJ1-5, with a possible D match to TRBD1 (6 bases). V dropped 8 bases and J dropped 1 base, with 6 bases sitting between them. This CDR3 has 12 residues. The germline V gene encodes CDR1 SNHLY and CDR2 FYNNEI. CDR3 protein: CASQGSNQPQHF. The CDR3 region has the DNA TGTGCCAGCCAGGGGAGCAATCAGCCCCAGCATTTT.

This chain uses TRBV7-9 with TRBJ1-5; 9 bases agree with TRBD1. The CDR3 runs to 15 residues. V lost 5 bases and J lost 0; bases outside the gene matches: 2. Germline lookup yields CDR1 SEHNR and CDR2 FQNEAQ (reference sequence). The CDR3 bases are TGTGCCAGCAGCCGGACAGGGGATAGCAATCAGCCCCAGCATTTT. The encoded protein is CASSRTGDSNQPQHF.

This clone has more than one count but fewer than ten. The chain has TRBV30 and TRBJ2-7, with D possibly being TRBD1 (5 bases). This CDR3 region has 15 residues. V lost 2 bases and J 2 bases, leaving 16 bases between the germline ends. Germline V CDR1 and CDR2: GTSNPN, SVGIG (reference sequence). Written as DNA, the CDR3 is TGTGCCTGGAGTCTTCTGATGCAGGGTCCCTACGAGCAGTACTTC. Translation: CAWSLLMQGPYEQYF.

CDR3 bases: TGTGCCAGCAGTGGAGAGAGGTCAGAGACCCAGTACTTC. It specifies CASSGERSETQYF. The rearrangement joins TRBV2 to TRBJ2-5, with D uncertain. V lost 4 bases and J lost 4, with 10 bases in between. Looked up from germline, CDR1 is SNHLY and CDR2 is FYNNEI. This CDR3 is built from 13 residues.

This clone was seen only once. At the DNA level, this CDR3 is encoded by other sequences in the same sample as well. The V call is TRBV18, the J call TRBJ2-5; D is ambiguous. The V end was cut by 3 bases, the J end by 4 bases, with 3 bases between. Germline V gene data show CDR1 as KGHSH and CDR2 as LQKENI. The length of the CDR3 is 11 residues. For the CDR3, the DNA is TGTGCCAGCTCACCTGGAGAGACCCAGTACTTC. It yields the protein CASSPGETQYF.

The rearrangement links TRBV5-1 to TRBJ2-3, with D unclear. The CDR3 has 15 residues. CDR1 and CDR2 from the germline V gene are SGHRS and YFSETQ. V lost 4 bases to trimming and J lost 6 bases, with 18 bases between them. DNA of the CDR3: TGCGCCAGCAGCAACCGGGCCTCAGAGTCGGATACGCAGTATTTT. Translated: CASSNRASESDTQYF.

The chain recombines TRBV29-1 with TRBJ1-3; D remains ambiguous. Germline CDR1 SQVTM, CDR2 ANQGSEA. V was trimmed by 7 bases and J by 0 bases, leaving 7 bases between them. The CDR3 totals 12 residues. This chain's CDR3 is CSGTNSGNTIYF. The CDR3 DNA sequence: TGCAGCGGGACTAACTCTGGAAACACCATATATTTT. Full variable domain (outside the CDR3, taken from reference TRBV29-1 and TRBJ1-3): SAVISQKPSRDICQRGTSLTIQCQVDSQVTMMFWYRQQPGQSLTLIATANQGSEATYESGFVIDKFPISRPNLTFSTLTVSNMSPEDSSIYLCSGTNSGNTIYFGEGSWLTVV.